The text below deals with one T cell receptor (beta chain). The antigen is undetermined. The authors loaded roughly 200 ng DNA, about 30,000 T cell genomes, into sorted-subset replicate PCRs. Only in-frame clones appear in the TCRdb table, and some are missing; sequencing was by immunoSEQ multiplex PCR. The table includes roughly 1 million clones, 70% to 80% detected once. The data originate from a study of shared clonotypes between healthy human individuals. For the study at large: Participating donors consisted of two women and a few men aged 18 to 49.

The CDR3 extends over 15 amino acids. V dropped 4 bases and J dropped 2; count of bases not matched to a gene: 6. Per germline, CDR1 GTSNPN and CDR2 SVGIG (reference sequence). Study-wide points: Larger estimated richness was generally seen in naive subsets than in memory subsets. Generation of non-shared clonotypes was less probable than generation of clonotypes shared by all four donors.

The chain combines TRBV30 with TRBJ2-1, with 9 bases identical to TRBD1. This clonotype was sampled from a young man in good health. Some clones in this sample may be carry-over from other donors' samples. The sample taken for sequencing was memory CD4+ T cells from PBMCs. Subset in this sample: CD45RA-negative fraction. CDR3: CAWTPGQGPYNEQFF. As DNA, the CDR3 is TGTGCCTGGACCCCAGGACAGGGGCCCTACAATGAGCAGTTCTTC.